This TCR beta chain was obtained from a study of blood T cell repertoires in COVID-19. Study-level background: PBMCs, B-cell-depleted T cells, or T cells provided the cDNA or gDNA that made up the material.

Study processing details: Amplifying reference gene primers gave estimates of nucleated cell counts. Libraries were prepared by immunoSEQ multiplex PCR; TCRdb keeps only in-frame clonotypes and omits some of them. V and J calls and clone size come straight from that table; D and trimming were deduced from the DNA. Of 150,000 to 200,000 clones listed, around nine tenths are singletons. The germline V gene has CDR1 ENHRY and CDR2 SYGVKD. J gave up 9 bases and V 0 bases, and 7 bases lay outside the gene matches. The CDR3 covers 15 residues. The receptor comes from a human donor in a cohort sampled during active COVID-19. The chain uses TRBV10-3 and TRBJ2-1; TRBD2 matches at 8 bases. Sequenced sample: peripheral blood. The CDR3 nucleotides are TGTGCCATCAGTGAGTCAAGTAGCGGGGTGGTTGAGCAGTTCTTC. It specifies CAISESSSGVVEQFF.